This T cell receptor beta chain was identified during a study of blood T cell repertoires in COVID-19. The wider study: From T cells, B-cell-depleted T cells, or PBMCs came the material, which was cDNA or gDNA.

The CDR3 is 14 amino acids. The J segment lost 1 base and the V segment lost 7 bases, leaving 7 bases of the junction unmatched. CDR1 and CDR2 (germline): SQVTM, ANQGSEA. Method: immunoSEQ multiplex PCR; TCRdb's copy keeps in-frame clones and lacks some. The table shows hundreds of thousands of clones, with around 89% occurring only once. The source material was PBMCs or T cells enriched from blood (not recorded which). The chain carries TRBV29-1 and TRBJ2-5; the match to TRBD2 covers 9 bases. The TCR comes from a middle-aged woman who had recovered from COVID-19. The CDR3 here is CSAVSGGFQETQYF. Written as DNA, the CDR3 is TGCAGCGCCGTCAGCGGGGGGTTCCAAGAGACCCAGTACTTC. The complete variable domain, with remaining parts taken from reference TRBV29-1 and TRBJ2-5, reads SAVISQKPSRDICQRGTSLTIQCQVDSQVTMMFWYRQQPGQSLTLIATANQGSEATYESGFVIDKFPISRPNLTFSTLTVSNMSPEDSSIYLCSAVSGGFQETQYFGPGTRLLVL.